These 28 T cell receptor beta chains came from one sample sequenced in a study of T cell responses to AZD1222 COVID-19 vaccine. The repertoire was sequenced with immunoSEQ multiplex PCR; TCRdb's copy has only in-frame clones and lacks some. There are 130,000 to 150,000 clones in the sample; roughly 90% occur only once, and around 1.7% lies in the top ten. The material sequenced was peripheral blood, taken 28 days after the second AZD1222 dose. The receptors were sampled from an adult who received the AZD1222 COVID-19 vaccine.

This clone was recorded only once. V and J are TRBV7-9 and TRBJ2-7; 7 bases fit TRBD2. Per germline, CDR1 SEHNR and CDR2 FQNEAQ (reference sequence). V dropped 6 bases and J dropped 5; count of bases not matched to a gene: 10. The CDR3 is 14 amino acids. As DNA, the CDR3 is TGTGCCAGCAGTCCCAGCGGGGTCCGGGACGAGCAGTACTTC. This codes for CASSPSGVRDEQYF.

The chain employs TRBV5-4 and TRBJ2-1; D remains unclear. The length of the CDR3 is 14 residues. Trimming cost V 0 bases and J 4 bases, with 8 bases left between them. Germline loops: CDR1 SGHNT, CDR2 YYREEE (reference sequence). The CDR3 loop reads CASSLDGLYNEQFF. CDR3 nucleotide sequence: TGTGCCAGCAGCTTGGATGGGCTATACAATGAGCAGTTCTTC.

This clone has only one observation. V is TRBV7-6 and J is TRBJ1-4; D remains unclear. V dropped 3 bases and J dropped 7 bases, with 9 bases sitting between them. This CDR3 spans 13 amino acids. Germline CDR1 and CDR2: SGHVS and FNYEAQ. The CDR3 region is CASSLIAGEKLFF. The CDR3, as DNA: TGTGCCAGCAGCTTGATTGCGGGTGAAAAACTGTTTTTT.

V is TRBV3-1 (or the pseudogene TRBV3-2) and J is TRBJ1-1; tentative D call: TRBD1 (6 bases). This CDR3 is built from 16 residues. Germline V gives CDR1 LGHDT, CDR2 YNNKEL (reference sequence). V was cut by 2 bases and J by 10 bases, with 23 bases left in between. The DNA of the CDR3 is TGTGCCAGCAGCCAAACCCAGTCTACAGGGCTGAGGGGAGCTTTCTTT. Protein: CASSQTQSTGLRGAFF.

The rearrangement uses TRBV5-1 and TRBJ2-7, with D perhaps matching TRBD1 (6 bases). This CDR3 is built from 13 residues. V was shortened by 2 bases and J by 7 bases, with 13 bases between the two germline ends. Germline assignment: CDR1 SGHRS and CDR2 YFSETQ. CDR3 in amino acids: CASSLGGTLEQYF. In DNA form, the CDR3 reads TGCGCCAGCAGCTTAGGGGGAACCCTGGAGCAGTACTTC.

This clone showed up just once. This chain links TRBV6-5 with TRBJ2-7; 7 bases are shared with TRBD1. CDR3 length equals 14 residues. Germline V lookup: CDR1 MNHEY, CDR2 SVGAGI. J lost 6 bases, V lost 6 bases, and 11 bases had no gene match. Written as DNA, the CDR3 is TGTGCCAGCAGCATCCGACAGGGAAGGTCCGAGCAGTACTTC. Amino acid sequence: CASSIRQGRSEQYF.

This clone came up once. The J gene is TRBJ1-1, the V gene TRBV7-3, with D hard to call. V shed 5 bases and J shed 0 bases, with 7 bases lying between them. CDR3 length equals 13 residues. The germline CDR1 and CDR2 sequences are SGHTA and FQGTGA. Here the CDR3 reads CASSRTLNTEAFF. CDR3 nucleotide sequence: TGTGCCAGCAGCAGGACGTTGAACACTGAAGCTTTCTTT.

The chain employs TRBV7-2 and TRBJ1-3, with 8 bases identical to TRBD1. The germline CDR1 and CDR2 sequences are SGHTA and FQGNSA. CDR3 size: 14 residues. V was pared by 2 bases and J by 3 bases, with 0 bases of the junction left unmatched. CDR3 nucleotides: TGTGCCAGCAGCTTAACAGGGGGTGGAAACACCATATATTTT. Its protein is CASSLTGGGNTIYF.

J is TRBJ1-6 and V is TRBV6-2 or TRBV6-3; 12 nucleotides align to TRBD1. The germline gives CDR1 MNHEY, CDR2 SVGEGT. This CDR3 contains 18 residues. The J segment lost 7 bases and the V segment lost 5 bases, leaving 12 bases of the junction unmatched. CDR3 nucleotides: TGTGCCAGCAGTGAGGACCCCGGGACAGGGGGCCTAAATTCACCCCTCCACTTT. Its translation is CASSEDPGTGGLNSPLHF.

This sequence joins TRBV28 and TRBJ2-5; D is ambiguous. The CDR3 runs to 14 residues. Trimming removed 4 bases from V and 7 bases from J, with 16 bases in between. Germline V gene lookup returns CDR1 MDHEN and CDR2 SYDVKM. The CDR3 DNA reads TGTGCCAGCAGTTCGGCAGGTATAAAGGTGACCCAGTACTTC. Translating gives CASSSAGIKVTQYF.

This chain uses TRBV5-1 with TRBJ2-2; TRBD1 matches at 8 bases. J lost 4 bases, V lost 0 bases, and 8 bases had no gene match. CDR1 and CDR2 from the germline V gene are SGHRS and YFSETQ. The CDR3 spans 17 residues. This CDR3 is CASSLEGTGYRTGELFF. The CDR3 DNA sequence: TGCGCCAGCAGCTTGGAGGGGACAGGCTATCGCACCGGGGAGCTGTTTTTT. The variable domain in full, completed from reference TRBV5-1 and TRBJ2-2, reads KAGVTQTPRYLIKTRGQQVTLSCSPISGHRSVSWYQQTPGQGLQFLFEYFSETQRNKGNFPGRFSGRQFSNSRSEMNVSTLELGDSALYLCASSLEGTGYRTGELFFGEGSRLTVL.

V gene TRBV28 combines with J gene TRBJ1-1, with D tentatively TRBD1 (6 bases). V lost 6 bases and J 11 bases, leaving 16 bases between the germline ends. The germline V gene encodes CDR1 MDHEN and CDR2 SYDVKM. This CDR3 contains 12 residues. The CDR3 sequence: CASRPSDRDAFF. CDR3 nucleotide sequence: TGTGCCAGCAGACCCTCGGACAGAGACGCTTTCTTT.

The chain is built from TRBV27 and TRBJ2-7; tentatively, D is TRBD2 (5 bases). This CDR3 comprises 12 residues. V was shortened by 3 bases and J by 6 bases, with 9 bases between the two germline ends. The germline V gene encodes CDR1 MNHEY and CDR2 SMNVEV (reference sequence). CDR3 protein: CASSFPGFEQYF. The CDR3 DNA reads TGTGCCAGCAGTTTCCCGGGGTTCGAGCAGTACTTC.

The chain joins TRBV4-1 to TRBJ2-7, with 9 bases aligning to TRBD2. The CDR3 runs to 17 residues. CDR1 is MGHRA, CDR2 YSYEKL, per germline. Losses at the gene ends were 0 bases for V and 4 bases for J; bases not matched to a gene: 10. The CDR3 nucleotides read TGCGCCAGCAGCCAAGAGAAGTGGGCTAGCGGGATGTACGAGCAGTACTTC. Translation: CASSQEKWASGMYEQYF.

The chain combines TRBV19 with TRBJ2-1; 8 bases map to TRBD2. The CDR3 is 15 amino acids. The V and J ends lost 8 bases and 9 bases, in that order; junction bases with no gene match: 15. Germline V gene sequence: CDR1 LNHDA, CDR2 SQIVND (reference sequence). DNA for the CDR3: TGTGCCAGTGAGTCCACCGGGACTAGACTTTCTGAGCAGTTCTTC. It encodes CASESTGTRLSEQFF.

This chain links TRBV24-1 with TRBJ1-5; D remains unclear. The CDR3 runs to 11 residues. Trimming removed 0 bases from V and 13 bases from J, with 6 bases in between. Looked up from germline, CDR1 is KGHDR and CDR2 is SFDVKD. Written as DNA, the CDR3 is TGTGCCACCAGTGATTTGCAAGGGCAGCATTTT. As protein: CATSDLQGQHF.

The rearrangement joins TRBV2 to TRBJ2-1, with TRBD2 matching over 7 bases. This CDR3 has 13 amino acids. The V gene's germline CDR1 is SNHLY and CDR2 FYNNEI. The trim removed 7 bases at V and 11 bases at J, leaving 11 bases unmatched. CDR3 DNA: TGTGCCAGCACCGCCGGCCTAGCGGCCAAGCAGTTCTTC. Protein sequence: CASTAGLAAKQFF.

The chain couples TRBV19 to TRBJ2-5, with D unresolved. Trimming took 4 bases from V and 5 from J, leaving 8 bases between them. Germline assignment: CDR1 LNHDA and CDR2 SQIVND (reference sequence). The CDR3 consists of 12 residues. CDR3 sequence reads: CASSKEGETQYF. CDR3 DNA sequence: TGTGCCAGTAGTAAGGAAGGGGAGACCCAGTACTTC.

The rearrangement links TRBV30 to TRBJ1-2; tentative D call: TRBD1 (6 bases). Trimming cost V 0 bases and J 6 bases, with 20 bases left between them. Germline values: CDR1 GTSNPN, CDR2 SVGIG (reference sequence). The CDR3 runs 16 residues. The CDR3 loop is CAWSVGGTGTLNGYTF. As DNA, the CDR3 is TGTGCCTGGAGTGTTGGAGGGACCGGGACATTAAATGGCTACACCTTC.

The chain links TRBV30 to TRBJ1-5; D remains unclear. The germline gives CDR1 GTSNPN, CDR2 SVGIG (reference sequence). The CDR3 extends over 12 amino acids. The V end lost 4 bases, the J end lost 0 bases, and 4 bases lay between the germline ends. The CDR3 DNA reads TGTGCCTGGAAAACTAGCAATCAGCCCCAGCATTTT. It specifies CAWKTSNQPQHF.

This chain joins TRBV6-5 and TRBJ1-5; D may be TRBD1 (5 bases). V dropped 7 bases and J dropped 3 bases, with 10 bases sitting between them. The germline gives CDR1 MNHEY, CDR2 SVGAGI. This CDR3 has 13 amino acids. CDR3 sequence (DNA): TGTGCCAGCACTCCAGGGACCAATCAGCCCCAGCATTTT. It is translated as CASTPGTNQPQHF.

The CDR3 sequence: CAWSDGTGRHGYTF. The DNA for the CDR3 is TGTGCCTGGAGCGACGGGACAGGGAGACATGGCTACACCTTC. This chain uses TRBV30 with TRBJ1-2; 9 positions agree with TRBD1. CDR3 size: 14 residues. CDR1 and CDR2 (germline): GTSNPN, SVGIG (reference sequence). V lost 3 bases, J lost 6 bases, and 8 bases stayed unmatched.

The gene calls are TRBV18 and TRBJ2-1, with D tentatively TRBD2 (5 bases). V lost 6 bases, J lost 6 bases, and 9 bases lay in between. The CDR3 spans 12 residues. Germline-derived CDR1 and CDR2 are KGHSH and LQKENI. In DNA form, the CDR3 reads TGTGCCAGCTCGCCGGGGATCAATGAGCAGTTCTTC. As protein: CASSPGINEQFF.

V is TRBV7-9 and J is TRBJ2-5; TRBD2 is a possible D gene (6 bases). Trimming left V 5 bases short and J 5 bases short, with 12 bases between. The germline gives CDR1 SEHNR, CDR2 FQNEAQ (reference sequence). The CDR3 is made up of 13 amino acids. The CDR3 protein is CASSRGGFETQYF. The DNA of the CDR3 is TGTGCCAGCAGCAGAGGAGGGTTCGAGACCCAGTACTTC.

The chain recombines TRBV5-1 with TRBJ1-2, with D tentatively TRBD1 (6 bases). CDR3 length equals 15 residues. The germline gives CDR1 SGHRS, CDR2 YFSETQ. V lost 0 bases and J lost 3, with 12 bases in between. CDR3 bases: TGCGCCAGCAGCTTGGTTCGGGGGCCCCACTATGGCTACACCTTC. It specifies CASSLVRGPHYGYTF.

This clone appeared once. The chain links TRBV29-1 to TRBJ2-1, with 8 bases aligning to TRBD2. V gave up 6 bases and J gave up 15 bases; unmatched junction bases: 7. This CDR3 is built from 10 residues. Germline values: CDR1 SQVTM, CDR2 ANQGSEA. The CDR3 nucleotides are TGCAGCGTGGTGGGACTAGAGTCGTTCTTC. It specifies CSVVGLESFF.

This sequence joins TRBV29-1 and TRBJ1-5; D not resolved. V lost 4 bases and J 5 bases, leaving 6 bases between the germline ends. In germline, CDR1 is SQVTM, CDR2 ANQGSEA. This CDR3 is 11 amino acids long. CDR3 residues: CSVGGDQPQHF. In nucleotides, the CDR3 is TGCAGCGTTGGGGGAGATCAGCCCCAGCATTTT.

The chain carries TRBV7-9 and TRBJ2-3; 9 bases match TRBD1. The germline V gene encodes CDR1 SEHNR and CDR2 FQNEAQ (reference sequence). The CDR3 has 14 amino acids. Trimming at V came to 5 bases and at J to 4 bases, leaving 4 bases not matched to a gene. The CDR3 loop is CASSGQGNADTQYF. In nucleotides, the CDR3 is TGTGCCAGCAGCGGACAGGGGAACGCAGATACGCAGTATTTT.